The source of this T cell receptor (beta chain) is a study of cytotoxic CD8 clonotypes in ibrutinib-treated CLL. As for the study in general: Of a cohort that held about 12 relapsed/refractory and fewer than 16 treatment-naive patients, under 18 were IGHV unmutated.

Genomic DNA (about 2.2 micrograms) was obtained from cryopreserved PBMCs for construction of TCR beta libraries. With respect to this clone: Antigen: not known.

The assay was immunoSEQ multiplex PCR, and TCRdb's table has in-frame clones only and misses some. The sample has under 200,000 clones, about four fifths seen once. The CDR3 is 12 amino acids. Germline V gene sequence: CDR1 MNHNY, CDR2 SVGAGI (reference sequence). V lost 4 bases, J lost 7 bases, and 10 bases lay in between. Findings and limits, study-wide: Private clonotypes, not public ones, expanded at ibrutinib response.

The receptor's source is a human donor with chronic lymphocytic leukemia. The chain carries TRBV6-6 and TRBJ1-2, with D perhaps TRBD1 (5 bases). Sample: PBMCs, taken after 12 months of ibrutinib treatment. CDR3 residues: CASSSGQGGYTF. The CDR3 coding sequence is TGTGCCAGCAGTTCGGGGCAGGGTGGCTACACCTTC.